A selection of T cell receptor beta chains follows, all from one sample in a study of Graves' ophthalmopathy and Graves' hyperthyroidism. TCRdb passed the multiplex PCR reads through MiXCR, listing each CDR3 protein once. The sample has more than 150,000 distinct CDR3 sequences; about 40% are singletons. Sequenced input: peripheral blood. Every receptor here comes from a woman in her 40s with Graves' ophthalmopathy. Each CDR3 is given with its conserved first and last residue. The order of the fields is clone size, J gene, V gene, CDR3 protein. Clone size appears in some rows only: once, few, many, or a class for an expanded clone.

once TRBJ2-7 TRBV6-2/TRBV6-3 CASSYPGVKQYF
many TRBJ2-7 TRBV7-9 CASSLVGQGAYEQYF
many TRBJ2-7 TRBV7-2 CASTRSHYEQYF
- TRBJ2-7 TRBV6-5 CASVGYEQYF
- TRBJ1-6 TRBV27 CASSSSSRRVPLHF
- TRBJ1-1 TRBV30 CASIVRGIEAFF
- TRBJ1-6 TRBV25-1 CASSDQEAYNSPLHF
many TRBJ1-3 TRBV2 CASSRDSYSGNTIYF
- - TRBV6-1 CASSPGLGINEQFF
many TRBJ1-6 TRBV6-1 CASSEDRQEYNSPLHF
- TRBJ2-7 TRBV28 CASSTPQGLAGGREQYF
- TRBJ2-5 TRBV29-1 CSARAGIFQETQYF
- TRBJ2-7 TRBV28 CASSFAYEQYF
- TRBJ2-5 TRBV6-1 CASTSIGTSQETQYF
many TRBJ2-5 TRBV7-2 CASSLGVGDQETQYF
many TRBJ2-7 TRBV4-1 CASSQVGKHEGEQYF
many TRBJ1-2 TRBV12-3/TRBV12-4 CASSSGTYDGYTF
many TRBJ1-1 TRBV19 CASSPGGYEAFF
- TRBJ2-7 TRBV7-2 CASSPGTSRTYEQYF
many TRBJ1-1 TRBV7-8 CASSPTSPNTEAFF
many TRBJ1-2 TRBV7-9 CASSFGSHYGYTF
many TRBJ2-7 TRBV6-5 CASMDGPYEQYF
many TRBJ2-7 TRBV5-5 CASSLLVLEGREYF
few TRBJ2-7 TRBV7-8 CASSLGLGQIYEQYF
many TRBJ1-5 TRBV20-1 CSASGTGDYSNQPQHF
many TRBJ2-5 TRBV7-3 CAPLGRYNVETQYF
- TRBJ2-5 TRBV6-5 CASSYDRTSGDKETQYF
many TRBJ1-1 TRBV2 CASSLTWSTEAFF
- TRBJ1-6 TRBV28 CASRKDLNSPLHF
many TRBJ2-5 TRBV6-5 CASSYSPGAETQYF
many TRBJ1-5 TRBV20-1 CSARPRTGGGQPQHF